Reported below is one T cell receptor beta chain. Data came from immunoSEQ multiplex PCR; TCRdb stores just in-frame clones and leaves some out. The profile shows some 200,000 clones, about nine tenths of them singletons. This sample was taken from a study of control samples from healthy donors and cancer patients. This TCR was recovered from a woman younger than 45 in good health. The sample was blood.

The CDR3 region is CASSSTGGKGNEQFF. Written as DNA, the CDR3 is TGTGCCAGCAGCTCGACAGGGGGGAAAGGTAATGAGCAGTTCTTC. The chain employs TRBV7-9 and TRBJ2-1; 9 bases are a match to TRBD1. The CDR3 length is 15 residues. Trimming cost V 4 bases and J 7 bases; bases outside gene matches: 8. Germline V lookup: CDR1 SEHNR, CDR2 FQNEAQ (reference sequence).